The next 20 T cell receptor beta chains were all read from a single sample in a study of cytomegalovirus exposure and HLA in healthy donors. Repertoires were generated with immunoSEQ multiplex PCR, while TCRdb's copy carries only in-frame clones and drops some. Altogether some 59,000 clones are present, 89% being singletons, with the ten largest covering 15%. Input material: PBMCs. The receptors shown here come from a woman under 30 in good health and CMV-seronegative.

V and J are TRBV28 and TRBJ1-2; D perhaps matches TRBD1 (5 bases). CDR1 and CDR2 (germline): MDHEN, SYDVKM. Trimming left V 6 bases short and J 7 bases short, with 12 bases between. The CDR3 consists of 12 residues. The CDR3 coding sequence is TGTGCCAGCAGCGATTATAGGGGTGGCTACACCTTC. This encodes CASSDYRGGYTF.

The chain recombines TRBV7-9 with TRBJ2-1, with 9 bases matching TRBD2. J was trimmed by 2 bases and V by 5 bases; bases with no gene match: 4. Germline assignment: CDR1 SEHNR and CDR2 FQNEAQ (reference sequence). The CDR3 sequence is 15 residues long. CDR3 in DNA: TGTGCCAGCAGCCCCAGCGGGGGGCCCTACAATGAGCAGTTCTTC. This encodes CASSPSGGPYNEQFF.

The chain carries TRBV27 and TRBJ2-7, with TRBD1 matching over 10 bases. Germline loops: CDR1 MNHEY, CDR2 SMNVEV (reference sequence). The CDR3 is 17 amino acids. After removal of 2 bases from V and 3 bases from J, the junction contained 10 bases not matched to a gene. The CDR3 region has the DNA TGTGCCAGCAGTTTACGCCCGACCGGGACAGGGGTCTACGAGCAGTACTTC. It yields the protein CASSLRPTGTGVYEQYF.

This chain joins TRBV4-2 and TRBJ2-1, with 8 bases aligning to TRBD2. J gave up 0 bases and V 4 bases, and 2 bases lay outside the gene matches. Germline assignment: CDR1 LGHNA and CDR2 YNFKEQ. This CDR3 contains 15 residues. The CDR3 protein is CASSPAGDSYNEQFF. In DNA form, the CDR3 reads TGTGCCAGCAGCCCAGCGGGGGACTCCTACAATGAGCAGTTCTTC.

The CDR3 nucleotides read TGCGCCAGCAGCGATCCGGGACAGGGTGAAGCTGGCTACACCTTC. Translated, it gives CASSDPGQGEAGYTF. The gene calls are TRBV4-3 and TRBJ1-2; 9 bases agree with TRBD1. Germline V gives CDR1 LGHNA, CDR2 YSLEER. J was trimmed by 7 bases and V by 5 bases; bases with no gene match: 11. There are 15 residues in the CDR3.

This sequence joins TRBV5-1 and TRBJ2-5, with 7 bases matching TRBD1. J lost 1 base, V lost 3 bases, and 3 bases had no gene match. Germline CDR1 reads SGHRS; CDR2 reads YFSETQ. The CDR3 loop spans 14 amino acids. The DNA for the CDR3 is TGCGCCAGCAGCTCTGGACAGGTCCAAGAGACCCAGTACTTC. It codes for CASSSGQVQETQYF.

The V and J genes are TRBV30 and TRBJ2-4; D is possibly TRBD1 (5 bases). CDR1 is GTSNPN, CDR2 SVGIG, per germline (reference sequence). V was cut by 6 bases and J by 5 bases, with 11 bases left in between. The CDR3 is made up of 12 amino acids. Written as DNA, the CDR3 is TGTGCCTGTGGACAAGGCCAAAACATTCAGTACTTC. This encodes CACGQGQNIQYF.

This chain uses TRBV5-4 with TRBJ2-1, with 9 bases fitting TRBD2. Trimming cost V 4 bases and J 2 bases; bases outside gene matches: 7. CDR3 length: 16 amino acids. Germline loops: CDR1 SGHNT, CDR2 YYREEE (reference sequence). The CDR3 DNA follows: TGTGCCAGCAGCAAAGGACTAGCGATCGCCTACAATGAGCAGTTCTTC. Translated: CASSKGLAIAYNEQFF. Filled out from reference TRBV5-4 and TRBJ2-1, the complete variable domain reads ETGVTQSPTHLIKTRGQQVTLRCSSQSGHNTVSWYQQALGQGPQFIFQYYREEENGRGNFPPRFSGLQFPNYSSELNVNALELDDSALYLCASSKGLAIAYNEQFFGPGTRLTVL.

The genes are TRBV28 and TRBJ1-5; TRBD1 might be the D (6 bases). The CDR3 loop spans 14 amino acids. The germline gives CDR1 MDHEN, CDR2 SYDVKM. The ends were cut back, 5 bases at V and 2 bases at J, with 10 bases in the middle. In DNA form, the CDR3 reads TGTGCCAGCAGTCAGGGGTCGGGCAATCAGCCCCAGCATTTT. Translated: CASSQGSGNQPQHF.

The chain carries TRBV7-2 and TRBJ2-7, with 8 nucleotides matching TRBD2. The germline V gene encodes CDR1 SGHTA and CDR2 FQGNSA. V was clipped by 4 bases and J by 6 bases; unmatched bases: 8. The CDR3 consists of 14 residues. CDR3 region: CASSSASGSGEQYF. CDR3 coding DNA: TGTGCCAGCAGCTCAGCTAGCGGGTCCGGCGAGCAGTACTTC.

This clone occurred once. The gene calls are TRBV5-1 and TRBJ1-4, with D possibly TRBD1 on 5 matching bases. The CDR3 is made up of 15 amino acids. CDR1 and CDR2 (germline): SGHRS, YFSETQ. Trimming removed 0 bases at V and 7 bases at J, with 13 bases between. CDR3 nucleotide sequence: TGCGCCAGCAGCTTGGGATCCCGGGACTCTGAAAAACTGTTTTTT. Protein product: CASSLGSRDSEKLFF.

This sequence joins TRBV29-1 and TRBJ1-4; tentative D call: TRBD1 (6 bases). With 7 bases removed from V and 2 bases from J, the gap between germline ends came to 14 bases. In germline, CDR1 is SQVTM, CDR2 ANQGSEA. The CDR3 has 14 residues. The CDR3 protein is CSDGRTATNEKLFF. CDR3 DNA sequence: TGCAGCGACGGAAGGACAGCGACTAATGAAAAACTGTTTTTT. Filled out from reference TRBV29-1 and TRBJ1-4, the complete variable domain reads SAVISQKPSRDICQRGTSLTIQCQVDSQVTMMFWYRQQPGQSLTLIATANQGSEATYESGFVIDKFPISRPNLTFSTLTVSNMSPEDSSIYLCSDGRTATNEKLFFGSGTQLSVL.

This chain uses TRBV5-6 with TRBJ1-4; weak D call: TRBD1 (5 bases). Germline V gene sequence: CDR1 SGHDT, CDR2 YYEEEE. The V end lost 0 bases, the J end lost 8 bases, and 17 bases lay between the germline ends. This CDR3 is built from 16 residues. The CDR3 region has the DNA TGTGCCAGCAGCTTGGTTTTCCAGGAGGGGTCGGAAAAACTGTTTTTT. Translated: CASSLVFQEGSEKLFF. Full variable domain (remainder filled in from reference TRBV5-6 and TRBJ1-4): DAGVTQSPTHLIKTRGQQVTLRCSPKSGHDTVSWYQQALGQGPQFIFQYYEEEERQRGNFPDRFSGHQFPNYSSELNVNALLLGDSALYLCASSLVFQEGSEKLFFGSGTQLSVL.

The gene calls are TRBV25-1 and TRBJ2-5; 11 bases fit TRBD2. Germline CDR1 MGHDK, CDR2 SYGVNS. This CDR3 contains 18 residues. With V trimmed by 1 base and J by 3 bases, 10 bases remained unmatched. CDR3 DNA: TGTGCCAGCAGTGAATTTACTAGCGGGGGCGGAGGGAAAGAGACCCAGTACTTC. It encodes CASSEFTSGGGGKETQYF.

The gene calls are TRBV29-1 and TRBJ1-2, with a tentative D call TRBD1 (5 bases). The CDR3 length is 13 residues. V lost 6 bases, J lost 1 base, and 12 bases lay in between. Germline V CDR1 and CDR2: SQVTM, ANQGSEA. CDR3 DNA sequence: TGCAGCGTCCGCCCGACAGTTAACTATGGCTACACCTTC. Translating it yields CSVRPTVNYGYTF.

Here the CDR3 DNA reads TGTGCCAGCAGCTTAACGCGGGGGGATACGCAGTATTTT. Protein product: CASSLTRGDTQYF. This chain uses TRBV7-2 with TRBJ2-3, with 7 bases that match TRBD2. This CDR3 spans 13 amino acids. CDR1 and CDR2 (germline): SGHTA, FQGNSA. After removal of 2 bases from V and 6 bases from J, the junction contained 2 bases not matched to a gene.

This chain uses TRBV5-1 with TRBJ1-2; a weak D match, TRBD1 (6 bases). Per germline, CDR1 SGHRS and CDR2 YFSETQ. Trimming pared 4 bases from V and 5 bases from J, leaving 18 bases between. This CDR3 is built from 15 residues. The CDR3: CASSPISGGTYGYTF. CDR3 DNA sequence: TGCGCCAGCAGCCCCATCTCGGGGGGGACATATGGCTACACCTTC. The whole variable domain, remainder taken from reference TRBV5-1 and TRBJ1-2, is KAGVTQTPRYLIKTRGQQVTLSCSPISGHRSVSWYQQTPGQGLQFLFEYFSETQRNKGNFPGRFSGRQFSNSRSEMNVSTLELGDSALYLCASSPISGGTYGYTFGSGTRLTVV.

A note on this clone: Other DNA variants within this sample encode the same CDR3. This chain links TRBV5-5 with TRBJ1-1, with 7 bases matching TRBD1. Germline assignment: CDR1 SGHKS and CDR2 YYEKEE (reference sequence). V lost 2 bases, J lost 11 bases, and 6 bases stayed unmatched. The CDR3 is made up of 12 amino acids. CDR3 nucleotide sequence: TGTGCCAGCAGCTTCACAGGGGAGGAGGCTTTCTTT. Translated, it gives CASSFTGEEAFF.

This clone was recorded once. The V call is TRBV9, the J call TRBJ2-5; D possibly corresponds to TRBD1 (6 bases). This CDR3 contains 14 residues. Germline CDR1 is SGDLS and CDR2 is YYNGEE. The ends were cut back, 5 bases at V and 0 bases at J, with 11 bases in the middle. This CDR3 is CASSPGDNQETQYF. CDR3 nucleotides: TGTGCCAGCAGTCCAGGGGACAACCAAGAGACCCAGTACTTC.

This chain joins TRBV10-3 and TRBJ2-3; a weak D match, TRBD2 (6 bases). This CDR3 spans 12 amino acids. The ends were cut back, 8 bases at V and 6 bases at J, with 12 bases in the middle. In germline, CDR1 is ENHRY, CDR2 SYGVKD. CDR3 sequence (DNA): TGTGCCATCCTCGGGAGCTCGGATACGCAGTATTTT. It encodes CAILGSSDTQYF.